This T cell receptor beta chain derives from a study of blood T cells in healthy people across ages. A second PCR, run for about 7 to 11 cycles, used a sample-barcoded 5' primer plus a J-beta primer mix. TCRdb used MiXCR to reprocess the 5' RACE reads, holding one entry per CDR3 protein. Found here are roughly 800,000 distinct CDR3 sequences, 20% to 30% of them singletons; the top ten hold 3%. This CDR3 contains 13 residues. Trimming took 8 bases from V and 1 from J, leaving 11 bases between them. From germline, CDR1 is LNHDA and CDR2 SQIVND (reference sequence). This clonotype was seen a handful of times. These same records also appear under a second study, on T cells of mothers and their children.

Sequencing used blood. The source is a boy aged 10-17 years in good health. The gene calls are TRBV19 and TRBJ1-1; D gene uncertain. The CDR3 here is CASGASQNTEAFF. CDR3 in DNA: TGTGCCAGTGGCGCTAGCCAGAACACTGAAGCTTTCTTT.